Listed here are 5 T cell receptor beta chains from one sample, sequenced in a study of T cells after yellow fever vaccination. Using its own MiXCR run on the 5' RACE reads, TCRdb lists one record per CDR3 protein. The profile shows approximately 96,000 distinct CDR3 sequences, 8.9% of them singletons. The specimen was CD8+ T cells not binding an NS4B(214-222) dextramer, sorted from PBMCs, collected roughly 15 days after the first yellow fever vaccination. All receptors come from a man between 18 and 35 years old who received the YFV17D yellow fever vaccine.

This clonotype showed up just a few times. The chain uses TRBV7-9 and TRBJ1-1; D is unresolved. Germline V gene data show CDR1 as SEHNR and CDR2 as FQNEAQ (reference sequence). V gave up 5 bases and J gave up 1 base, with 11 bases separating them. The CDR3 totals 14 residues. This CDR3 is CASSTNWGNTEAFF. As DNA, the CDR3 is TGTGCCAGCAGCACAAACTGGGGGAACACTGAAGCTTTCTTT.

The V gene is TRBV20-1, the J gene TRBJ2-1, with 9 bases lining up with TRBD1. The trim removed 3 bases at V and 7 bases at J, leaving 10 bases unmatched. Looked up from germline, CDR1 is DFQATT and CDR2 is SNEGSKA (reference sequence). This CDR3 is 15 amino acids long. CDR3 nucleotides: TGCAGTGCTAGGGGGACAGGGTCAGCAAAAAATGAGCAGTTCTTC. Translation: CSARGTGSAKNEQFF.

The chain couples TRBV25-1 to TRBJ2-1; TRBD1 agrees at 9 bases. The V gene end was trimmed by 5 bases and the J gene end by 2 bases; junction bases not matched to a gene: 4. Germline CDR1 and CDR2: MGHDK and SYGVNS. This CDR3 is built from 15 residues. The CDR3 nucleotides read TGTGCCAGCAGTTCACAGGGGGCAGCCTACAATGAGCAGTTCTTC. This gives the protein CASSSQGAAYNEQFF.

This clonotype was found a few times. The gene calls are TRBV5-1 and TRBJ2-2; no reliable D call. CDR1 and CDR2 from the germline V gene are SGHRS and YFSETQ. Trimming took 0 bases from V and 1 from J, leaving 7 bases between them. The CDR3 runs 15 residues. CDR3 residues: CASSLEVVNTGELFF. In DNA, the CDR3 is TGCGCCAGCAGCTTGGAGGTGGTGAACACCGGGGAGCTGTTTTTT.

This clonotype was observed many times. The chain is built from TRBV12-3 or TRBV12-4 and TRBJ2-2, with D possibly matching TRBD1 (6 bases). V lost 5 bases, J lost 3 bases, and 16 bases lay in between. There are 16 residues in the CDR3. CDR3 amino acids: CASSPTGLHDTGELFF. Written as DNA, the CDR3 is TGTGCCAGCAGTCCTACAGGGCTACACGACACCGGGGAGCTGTTTTTT.